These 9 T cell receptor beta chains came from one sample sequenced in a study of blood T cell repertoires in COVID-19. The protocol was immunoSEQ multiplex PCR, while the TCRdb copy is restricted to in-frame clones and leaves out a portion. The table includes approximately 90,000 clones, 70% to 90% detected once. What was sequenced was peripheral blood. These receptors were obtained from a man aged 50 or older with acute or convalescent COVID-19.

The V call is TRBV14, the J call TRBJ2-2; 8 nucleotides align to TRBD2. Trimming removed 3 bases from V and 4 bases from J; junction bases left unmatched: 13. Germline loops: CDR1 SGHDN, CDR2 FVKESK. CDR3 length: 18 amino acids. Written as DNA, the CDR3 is TGTGCCAGCAGCCAGTTCAGCGGGGGCCTTCGGGGCACCGGGGAGCTGTTTTTT. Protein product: CASSQFSGGLRGTGELFF.

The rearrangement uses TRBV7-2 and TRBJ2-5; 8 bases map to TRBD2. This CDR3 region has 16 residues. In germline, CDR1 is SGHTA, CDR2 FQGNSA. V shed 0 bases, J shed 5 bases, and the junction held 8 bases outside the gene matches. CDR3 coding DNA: TGTGCCAGCAGCTTAGCGAGCGGGAGTTTTGGTGAGACCCAGTACTTC. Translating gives CASSLASGSFGETQYF. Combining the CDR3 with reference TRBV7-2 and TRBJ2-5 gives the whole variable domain GAGVSQSPSNKVTEKGKDVELRCDPISGHTALYWYRQSLGQGLEFLIYFQGNSAPDKSGLPSDRFSAERTGGSVSTLTIQRTQQEDSAVYLCASSLASGSFGETQYFGPGTRLLVL.

The CDR3: CASSQVAGVTEAFF. The CDR3 DNA reads TGTGCCAGCAGCCAAGTGGCAGGTGTCACTGAAGCTTTCTTT. This chain uses TRBV3-1 (or the pseudogene TRBV3-2) with TRBJ1-1; D ambiguous. V gave up 1 base and J gave up 4 bases, with 10 bases separating them. The length of the CDR3 is 14 residues. Germline V lookup: CDR1 LGHDT, CDR2 YNNKEL (reference sequence).

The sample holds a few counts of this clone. The CDR3 spells CASSPTYTGIGNEGYTF. DNA of the CDR3: TGTGCCAGCAGCCCAACCTACACAGGGATCGGGAATGAGGGCTACACCTTC. This chain joins TRBV28 and TRBJ1-2, with a possible D match to TRBD1 (6 bases). CDR1 is MDHEN, CDR2 SYDVKM, per germline. This CDR3 has 17 residues. Trimming stripped 6 bases from V and 8 bases from J, with 28 bases between.

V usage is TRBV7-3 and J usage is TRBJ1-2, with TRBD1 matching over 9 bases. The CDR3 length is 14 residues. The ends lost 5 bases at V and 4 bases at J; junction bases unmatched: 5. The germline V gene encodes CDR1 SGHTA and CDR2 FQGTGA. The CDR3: CASSPKTGGYGYTF. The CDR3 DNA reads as TGTGCCAGCAGCCCGAAGACAGGGGGCTATGGCTACACCTTC.

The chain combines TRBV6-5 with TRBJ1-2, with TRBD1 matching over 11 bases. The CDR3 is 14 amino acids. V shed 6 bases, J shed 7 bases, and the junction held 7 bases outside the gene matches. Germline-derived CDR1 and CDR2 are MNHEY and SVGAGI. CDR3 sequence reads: CASSISGTGGGYTF. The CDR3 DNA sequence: TGTGCCAGCAGCATCTCCGGGACAGGGGGTGGCTACACCTTC.

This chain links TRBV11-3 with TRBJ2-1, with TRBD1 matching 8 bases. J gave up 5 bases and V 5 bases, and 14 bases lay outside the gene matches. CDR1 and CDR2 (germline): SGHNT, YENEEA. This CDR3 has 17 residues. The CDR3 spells CASSLNRGLSLNNEQFF. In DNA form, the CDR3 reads TGTGCCAGCAGCCTTAACAGGGGGTTATCCCTGAACAATGAGCAGTTCTTC.

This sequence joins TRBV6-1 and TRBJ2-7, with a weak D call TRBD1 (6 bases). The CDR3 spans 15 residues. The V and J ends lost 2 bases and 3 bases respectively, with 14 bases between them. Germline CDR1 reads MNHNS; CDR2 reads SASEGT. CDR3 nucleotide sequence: TGTGCCAGCAGTGAATCCTCCGGACAGCTCTACGAGCAGTACTTC. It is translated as CASSESSGQLYEQYF.

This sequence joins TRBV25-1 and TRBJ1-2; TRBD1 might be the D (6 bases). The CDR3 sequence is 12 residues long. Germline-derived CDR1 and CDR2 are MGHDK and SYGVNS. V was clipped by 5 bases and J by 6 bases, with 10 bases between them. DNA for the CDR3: TGTGCCAGCAGTTTCGACAGGCATGGCTACACCTTC. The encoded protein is CASSFDRHGYTF.